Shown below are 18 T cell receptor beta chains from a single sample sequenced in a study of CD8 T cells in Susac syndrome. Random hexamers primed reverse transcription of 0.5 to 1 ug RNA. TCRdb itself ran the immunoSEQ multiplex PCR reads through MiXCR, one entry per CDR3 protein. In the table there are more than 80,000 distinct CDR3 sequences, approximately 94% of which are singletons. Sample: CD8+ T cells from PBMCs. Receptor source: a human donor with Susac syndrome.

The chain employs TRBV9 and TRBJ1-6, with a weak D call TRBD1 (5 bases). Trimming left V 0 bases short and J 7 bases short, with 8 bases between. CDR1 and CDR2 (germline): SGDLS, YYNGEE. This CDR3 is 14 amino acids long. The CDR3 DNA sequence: TGTGCCAGCAGCGTAGAGGGGAACAATTCACCCCTCCACTTT. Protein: CASSVEGNNSPLHF.

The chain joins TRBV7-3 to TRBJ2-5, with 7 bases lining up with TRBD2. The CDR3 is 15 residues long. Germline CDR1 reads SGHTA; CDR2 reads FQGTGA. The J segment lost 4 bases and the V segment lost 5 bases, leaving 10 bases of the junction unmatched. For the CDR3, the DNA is TGTGCCAGCAGCCTCCACAGCGGGGCACGAGAGACCCAGTACTTC. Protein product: CASSLHSGARETQYF.

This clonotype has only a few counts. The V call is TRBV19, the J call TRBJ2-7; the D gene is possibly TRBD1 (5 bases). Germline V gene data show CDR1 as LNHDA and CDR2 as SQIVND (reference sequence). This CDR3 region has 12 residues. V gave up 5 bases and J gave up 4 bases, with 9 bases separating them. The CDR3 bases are TGTGCCAGTAGTGTTCAGGGTTACGAGCAGTACTTC. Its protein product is CASSVQGYEQYF.

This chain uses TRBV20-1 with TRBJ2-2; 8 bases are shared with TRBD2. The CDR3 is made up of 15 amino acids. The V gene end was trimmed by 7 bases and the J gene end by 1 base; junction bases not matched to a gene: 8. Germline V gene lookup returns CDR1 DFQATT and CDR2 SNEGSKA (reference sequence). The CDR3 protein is CSVPPLAGNTGELFF. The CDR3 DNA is TGCAGTGTCCCCCCTCTAGCGGGGAACACCGGGGAGCTGTTTTTT.

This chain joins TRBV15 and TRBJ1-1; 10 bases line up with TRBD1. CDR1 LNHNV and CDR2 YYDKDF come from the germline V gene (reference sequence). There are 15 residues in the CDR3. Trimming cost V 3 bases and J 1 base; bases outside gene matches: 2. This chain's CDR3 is CATSRDRGRNTEAFF. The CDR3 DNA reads TGTGCCACCAGCAGGGACAGGGGGAGGAACACTGAAGCTTTCTTT.

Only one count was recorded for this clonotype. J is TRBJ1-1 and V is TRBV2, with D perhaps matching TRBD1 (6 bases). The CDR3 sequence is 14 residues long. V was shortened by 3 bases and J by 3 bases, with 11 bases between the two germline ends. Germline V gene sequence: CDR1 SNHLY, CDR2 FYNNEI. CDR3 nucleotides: TGTGCCAGCAGTGAGAGACAGGAGGACACTGAAGCTTTCTTT. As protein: CASSERQEDTEAFF.

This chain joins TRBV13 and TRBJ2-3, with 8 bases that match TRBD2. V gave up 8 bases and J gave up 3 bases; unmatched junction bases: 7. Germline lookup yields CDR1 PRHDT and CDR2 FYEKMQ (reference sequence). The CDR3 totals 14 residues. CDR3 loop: CASGSSGLTDTQYF. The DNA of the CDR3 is TGTGCCAGCGGGTCTAGCGGGTTGACAGATACGCAGTATTTT.

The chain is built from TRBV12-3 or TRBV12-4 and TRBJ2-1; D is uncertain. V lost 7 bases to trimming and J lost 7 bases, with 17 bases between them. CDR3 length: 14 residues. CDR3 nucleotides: TGTGCCAGCACCGCCCTGTCAATCGGGAATGAGCAGTTCTTC. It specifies CASTALSIGNEQFF.

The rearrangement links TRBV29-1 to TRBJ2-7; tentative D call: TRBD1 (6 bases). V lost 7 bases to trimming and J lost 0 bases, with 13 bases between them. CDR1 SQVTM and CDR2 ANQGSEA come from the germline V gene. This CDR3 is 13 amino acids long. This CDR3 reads CSAIAGDSYEQYF. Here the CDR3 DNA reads TGCAGCGCGATCGCAGGGGACTCCTACGAGCAGTACTTC.

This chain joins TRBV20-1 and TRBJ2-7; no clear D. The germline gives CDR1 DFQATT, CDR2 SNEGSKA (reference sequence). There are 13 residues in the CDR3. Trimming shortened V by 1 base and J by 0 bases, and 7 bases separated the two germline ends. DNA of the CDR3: TGCAGTGCTAGAGGTACCATCTCCTACGAGCAGTACTTC. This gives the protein CSARGTISYEQYF.

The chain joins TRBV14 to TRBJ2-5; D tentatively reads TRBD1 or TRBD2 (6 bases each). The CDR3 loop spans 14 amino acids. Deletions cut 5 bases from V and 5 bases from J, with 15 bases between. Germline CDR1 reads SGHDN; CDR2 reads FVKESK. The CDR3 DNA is TGTGCCAGCAGCTTCCAACAGGGAGGTGAGACCCAGTACTTC. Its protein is CASSFQQGGETQYF.

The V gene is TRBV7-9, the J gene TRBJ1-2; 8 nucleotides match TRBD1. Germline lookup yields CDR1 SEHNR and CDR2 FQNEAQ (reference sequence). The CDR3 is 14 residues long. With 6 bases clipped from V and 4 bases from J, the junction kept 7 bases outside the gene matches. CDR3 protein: CASRSPTGGYGYTF. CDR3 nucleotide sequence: TGTGCCAGCAGATCGCCCACAGGGGGCTATGGCTACACCTTC.

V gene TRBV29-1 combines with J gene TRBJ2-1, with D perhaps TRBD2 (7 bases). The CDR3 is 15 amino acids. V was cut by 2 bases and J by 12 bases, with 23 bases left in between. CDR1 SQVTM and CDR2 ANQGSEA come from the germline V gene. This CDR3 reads CSVELRGRDEGVQFF. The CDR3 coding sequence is TGCAGCGTTGAATTGCGGGGGCGGGATGAGGGGGTGCAGTTCTTC.

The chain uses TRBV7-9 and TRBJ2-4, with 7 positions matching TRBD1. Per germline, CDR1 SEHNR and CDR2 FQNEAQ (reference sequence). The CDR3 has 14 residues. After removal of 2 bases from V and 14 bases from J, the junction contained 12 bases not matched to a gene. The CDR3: CASSLLTVGDSKYF. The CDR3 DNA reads TGTGCCAGCAGCTTACTAACGGTAGGGGACAGCAAGTACTTC.

This CDR3 reads CASSYQRGGVYEQFF. The CDR3 DNA follows: TGCGCCAGCAGCTACCAGCGGGGGGGCGTCTATGAGCAGTTCTTC. The chain is built from TRBV5-1 and TRBJ2-1, with 10 bases identical to TRBD2. Germline CDR1 SGHRS, CDR2 YFSETQ. CDR3 length equals 15 residues. Germline trimming cut 3 bases from V and 8 bases from J; bases unmatched to any gene: 8.

CDR3 coding DNA: TGTGCCAGCTCACCAAACGAGGGGGAAACAGGGTATCATGAGCAGTTCTTC. Amino acids: CASSPNEGETGYHEQFF. The chain employs TRBV18 and TRBJ2-1; weak D call: TRBD1 (6 bases). V lost 2 bases and J lost 8, with 22 bases in between. CDR3 length: 17 amino acids. CDR1 is KGHSH, CDR2 LQKENI, per germline.

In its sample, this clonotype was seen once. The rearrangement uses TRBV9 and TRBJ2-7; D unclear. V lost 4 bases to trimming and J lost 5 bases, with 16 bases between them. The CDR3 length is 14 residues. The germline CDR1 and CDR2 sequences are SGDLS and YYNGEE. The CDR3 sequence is CASSPSDSLNEQYF. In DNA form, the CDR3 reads TGTGCCAGCAGCCCCTCCGACTCGCTGAACGAGCAGTACTTC.

The DNA of the CDR3 is TGCGCCAGCAGTCATCTGGATCCCTCCTATAATTCACCCCTCCACTTT. Amino acids: CASSHLDPSYNSPLHF. The chain employs TRBV23-1 and TRBJ1-6; D call uncertain. TRBV23-1 is labeled an ORF, and its function is uncertain. This CDR3 is built from 16 residues. The V gene lost 3 bases and the J gene lost 0 bases, with 9 bases spanning the gap.